The 28 T cell receptor beta chains presented below share a single source sample, sequenced in a study of CD8 T cells in Susac syndrome. Reverse transcription used roughly 0.45 to 1 ug RNA and random hexamers. TCRdb ran MiXCR on the immunoSEQ multiplex PCR reads and lists one entry per CDR3 protein. Altogether around 220,000 distinct CDR3 sequences are present, 92% being singletons, with the ten largest covering 0.1% to 0.15%. Sample: CD8+ T cells from PBMCs. Receptor source: a human donor with multiple sclerosis.

This clonotype was picked up one time. V is TRBV7-6 and J is TRBJ2-1; 7 nucleotides agree with TRBD2. J was trimmed by 2 bases and V by 2 bases; bases with no gene match: 6. The CDR3 has 16 residues. The germline gives CDR1 SGHVS, CDR2 FNYEAQ. This CDR3 reads CASSLWEGRPYNEQFF. CDR3 bases: TGTGCCAGCAGCTTATGGGAGGGAAGACCCTACAATGAGCAGTTCTTC.

V is TRBV4-2 and J is TRBJ2-6, with D unclear. Germline values: CDR1 LGHNA, CDR2 YNFKEQ. The CDR3 loop spans 20 amino acids. Trimming removed 0 bases at V and 0 bases at J, with 18 bases between. The CDR3 here is CASSQDTAETVSSGANVLTF. The CDR3 DNA follows: TGTGCCAGCAGCCAAGATACCGCCGAGACGGTGAGCTCTGGGGCCAACGTCCTGACTTTC.

The rearrangement links TRBV7-3 to TRBJ2-5; 8 bases are shared with TRBD2. The trim removed 5 bases at V and 5 bases at J, leaving 7 bases unmatched. Germline CDR1 SGHTA, CDR2 FQGTGA. CDR3 length equals 14 residues. DNA for the CDR3: TGTGCCAGCAGCCCAGGGACTAGTGGGGAGACCCAGTACTTC. Translated: CASSPGTSGETQYF.

V and J are TRBV9 and TRBJ2-7; D gene unclear. The CDR3 is 14 residues long. Trimming removed 4 bases at V and 2 bases at J, with 13 bases between. Germline assignment: CDR1 SGDLS and CDR2 YYNGEE. CDR3 sequence: CASSPGDATYEQYF. DNA for the CDR3: TGTGCCAGCAGCCCAGGAGACGCGACCTACGAGCAGTACTTC.

This clonotype was seen a single time. A junction end diverges from the germline sequence, so it may reflect a read error. The chain couples TRBV29-1 to TRBJ1-1, with a weak D call TRBD1 (6 bases). Per the germline V gene, CDR1 is SQVTM and CDR2 is ANQGSEA. The CDR3 is 14 amino acids. CDR3: CSVEGGQWNAEAFF. The CDR3 nucleotides are TGCAGCGTTGAAGGTGGACAGTGGAACGCTGAAGCTTTCTTT.

The chain combines TRBV5-1 with TRBJ2-7, with D possibly being TRBD2 (6 bases). CDR3 length equals 15 residues. Germline values: CDR1 SGHRS, CDR2 YFSETQ. Trimming left V 0 bases short and J 2 bases short, with 12 bases between. The DNA for the CDR3 is TGCGCCAGCAGCTTGGACGGAGGGTTCCCCTACGAGCAGTACTTC. Encoded protein: CASSLDGGFPYEQYF.

V is TRBV30 and J is TRBJ1-2; D is unclear. Trimming cost V 5 bases and J 8 bases, with 9 bases left between them. In germline, CDR1 is GTSNPN, CDR2 SVGIG (reference sequence). The CDR3 loop spans 10 amino acids. The CDR3: CAWGLGGYTF. The CDR3 coding sequence is TGTGCCTGGGGACTAGGAGGCTACACCTTC. The full variable domain, completed using reference TRBV30 and TRBJ1-2, is SQTIHQWPATLVQPVGSPLSLECTVEGTSNPNLYWYRQAAGRGLQLLFYSVGIGQISSEVPQNLSASRPQDRQFILSSKKLLLSDSGFYLCAWGLGGYTFGSGTRLTVV.

This clonotype was recorded a few times. This chain joins TRBV3-1 and TRBJ1-2; TRBD1 might be the D (5 bases). The CDR3 extends over 17 amino acids. V was clipped by 0 bases and J by 0 bases, with 14 bases between them. Germline CDR1 reads LGHDT; CDR2 reads YNNKEL (reference sequence). The CDR3 DNA sequence: TGTGCCAGCAGCCAAGAGGCCGGGTGGGGGGCTAACTATGGCTACACCTTC. Residues: CASSQEAGWGANYGYTF.

This clonotype was observed a single time. The CDR3 ends on some other residue instead of the conserved phenylalanine or tryptophan, so this is likely a read error. CDR3 residues: CAIGDWRNEQFL. In DNA form, the CDR3 reads TGTGCCATCGGAGATTGGCGCAATGAGCAGTTCCTC. The chain couples TRBV6-6 to TRBJ2-1; D is ambiguous. Trimming removed 10 bases at V and 6 bases at J, with 13 bases between. Germline assignment: CDR1 MNHNY and CDR2 SVGAGI (reference sequence). The CDR3 consists of 12 residues.

V usage is TRBV13 and J usage is TRBJ1-2; 9 bases are a match to TRBD1. This CDR3 comprises 15 residues. Looked up from germline, CDR1 is PRHDT and CDR2 is FYEKMQ (reference sequence). Losses at the gene ends were 2 bases for V and 7 bases for J; bases not matched to a gene: 8. The CDR3 reads CASSLRSDRGGGYTF. For the CDR3, the DNA is TGTGCCAGCAGCTTAAGATCGGACAGGGGAGGTGGCTACACCTTC.

V usage is TRBV3-1 and J usage is TRBJ2-3; D remains ambiguous. Germline V CDR1 and CDR2: LGHDT, YNNKEL (reference sequence). The CDR3 contains 13 residues. V was clipped by 3 bases and J by 3 bases, with 7 bases between them. The CDR3 bases are TGTGCCAGCAGCCAGCTTTTGACAGATACGCAGTATTTT. Translating it yields CASSQLLTDTQYF.

The chain couples TRBV29-1 to TRBJ1-2; perhaps TRBD1 as D (6 bases). Deletions cut 6 bases from V and 7 bases from J, with 15 bases between. Germline values: CDR1 SQVTM, CDR2 ANQGSEA. This CDR3 region has 12 residues. In DNA, the CDR3 is TGCAGCGTCCGAACAGGGATGGGTGGCTACACCTTC. It translates to CSVRTGMGGYTF.

This rearrangement joins TRBV13 to TRBJ1-1, with 7 bases lining up with TRBD1. The germline CDR1 and CDR2 sequences are PRHDT and FYEKMQ (reference sequence). The CDR3 sequence is 18 residues long. V gave up 3 bases and J gave up 0 bases; unmatched junction bases: 13. The CDR3 coding sequence is TGTGCCAGCAGCTTTGGGCAATGGGACAGATCGATGAACACTGAAGCTTTCTTT. Its protein product is CASSFGQWDRSMNTEAFF.

V and J are TRBV2 and TRBJ1-2; no reliable D call. The V and J ends lost 7 bases and 11 bases respectively, with 8 bases between them. CDR1 is SNHLY and CDR2 is FYNNEI in the germline V gene. The CDR3 sequence is 9 residues long. The CDR3, as DNA: TGTGCCAGCATGGTGGTGTACACCTTC. Amino acid sequence: CASMVVYTF.

This clonotype has a single count. The J gene is TRBJ2-1, the V gene TRBV9, with TRBD1 identical over 7 bases. This CDR3 has 14 residues. CDR1 is SGDLS, CDR2 YYNGEE, per germline. The junction had 5 bases not matched to a gene; V was cut back by 3 bases and J by 5 bases. The CDR3 sequence is CASSGATGHNEQFF. CDR3 DNA sequence: TGTGCCAGCAGCGGAGCGACAGGGCACAATGAGCAGTTCTTC.

This chain connects TRBV12-3 or TRBV12-4 to TRBJ2-7; D is unresolved. The CDR3 is 13 residues long. Trimming took 7 bases from V and 1 from J, leaving 11 bases between them. CDR3 DNA: TGTGCCAGCACCCTCGGGCAATCCTACGAGCAGTACTTC. It translates to CASTLGQSYEQYF.

The chain joins TRBV6-5 to TRBJ1-6; D is ambiguous. Germline assignment: CDR1 MNHEY and CDR2 SVGAGI. V was trimmed by 6 bases and J by 6 bases, leaving 12 bases between them. This CDR3 spans 14 amino acids. CDR3 coding DNA: TGTGCCAGCAGCTCCGCCGGGAGTAATTCACCCCTCCACTTT. Translating gives CASSSAGSNSPLHF.

This clonotype was recorded only once. The V gene is TRBV14, the J gene TRBJ2-1, with D unresolved. CDR3 size: 14 residues. V was pared by 2 bases and J by 5 bases, with 10 bases between. Germline V CDR1 and CDR2: SGHDN, FVKESK. The CDR3 region has the DNA TGTGCCAGCAGCCAAACCCAGGAACACAATGAGCAGTTCTTC. Translation: CASSQTQEHNEQFF.

This rearrangement joins TRBV7-2 to TRBJ2-1; TRBD2 is a possible D gene (5 bases). The V end lost 9 bases, the J end lost 0 bases, and 6 bases lay between the germline ends. CDR3 length: 12 amino acids. The germline V gene encodes CDR1 SGHTA and CDR2 FQGNSA. CDR3 amino acids: CASRGSYNEQFF. The CDR3 nucleotides are TGTGCCAGTCGGGGCTCCTACAATGAGCAGTTCTTC.

The chain uses TRBV4-1 and TRBJ1-2, with D unresolved. The CDR3 is 16 amino acids. From germline, CDR1 is MGHRA and CDR2 YSYEKL. Deletions cut 1 base from V and 1 base from J, with 13 bases between. Here the CDR3 DNA reads TGCGCCAGCAGCCAAGTACAGCCAGCCTTTAACTATGGCTACACCTTC. Amino acids: CASSQVQPAFNYGYTF.

This rearrangement joins TRBV3-1 to TRBJ2-5; no definite D call. The V and J ends lost 0 bases and 0 bases respectively, with 8 bases between them. CDR1 and CDR2 from the germline V gene are LGHDT and YNNKEL (reference sequence). This CDR3 contains 15 residues. The CDR3 reads CASSQEAVYQETQYF. CDR3 coding DNA: TGTGCCAGCAGCCAAGAGGCAGTCTACCAAGAGACCCAGTACTTC.

The chain joins TRBV2 to TRBJ1-1; weak D call: TRBD1 (6 bases). Trimming cost V 7 bases and J 1 base, with 13 bases left between them. This CDR3 has 14 amino acids. Germline values: CDR1 SNHLY, CDR2 FYNNEI. The CDR3: CASIGGLGNTEAFF. CDR3 in DNA: TGTGCCAGCATCGGGGGGCTCGGGAACACTGAAGCTTTCTTT.

This chain connects TRBV20-1 to TRBJ2-3; weak D call: TRBD2 (6 bases). V was trimmed by 2 bases and J by 0 bases, leaving 15 bases between them. This CDR3 is built from 16 residues. The germline V gene encodes CDR1 DFQATT and CDR2 SNEGSKA (reference sequence). The CDR3 DNA is TGCAGTGCTAGAATCGCTCAGCGGGTTAGCACAGATACGCAGTATTTT. It yields the protein CSARIAQRVSTDTQYF.

V and J are TRBV24-1 and TRBJ2-1, with 8 bases identical to TRBD1. Germline assignment: CDR1 KGHDR and CDR2 SFDVKD. Trimming removed 6 bases from V and 5 bases from J; junction bases left unmatched: 8. This CDR3 has 15 amino acids. This CDR3 reads CATSKTGEPNNEQFF. CDR3 in DNA: TGTGCCACCAGTAAGACAGGGGAGCCGAACAATGAGCAGTTCTTC.

The table lists this clonotype with a count of one. This sequence joins TRBV7-9 and TRBJ2-7; D perhaps matches TRBD1 (5 bases). Trimming removed 6 bases at V and 6 bases at J, with 12 bases between. CDR1 and CDR2 (germline): SEHNR, FQNEAQ (reference sequence). The length of the CDR3 is 12 residues. CDR3 amino acids: CASSKGATEQYF. As DNA, the CDR3 is TGTGCCAGCAGTAAAGGGGCTACCGAGCAGTACTTC.

J is TRBJ1-2 and V is TRBV14, with D hard to call. The CDR3 contains 15 residues. The ends were cut back, 0 bases at V and 0 bases at J, with 8 bases in the middle. Germline-derived CDR1 and CDR2 are SGHDN and FVKESK. The chain's CDR3 is CASSQELGANYGYTF. The CDR3 nucleotides read TGTGCCAGCAGCCAAGAATTGGGAGCTAACTATGGCTACACCTTC.

CDR3 sequence (DNA): TGTGCCAGCAGCTCGACTAGTGGAATATCCAATGAGCAGTTCTTC. It yields the protein CASSSTSGISNEQFF. The rearrangement joins TRBV11-3 to TRBJ2-1; TRBD2 is a possible D gene (6 bases). V dropped 4 bases and J dropped 6 bases, with 16 bases sitting between them. The CDR3 sequence is 15 residues long. Germline values: CDR1 SGHNT, CDR2 YENEEA.

The chain recombines TRBV5-6 with TRBJ2-7; D call uncertain. The CDR3 spans 14 residues. The V end lost 0 bases, the J end lost 2 bases, and 9 bases lay between the germline ends. The germline gives CDR1 SGHDT, CDR2 YYEEEE. CDR3 residues: CASSLDAEAYEQYF. The DNA for the CDR3 is TGTGCCAGCAGCTTGGACGCCGAAGCCTACGAGCAGTACTTC.